These 9 T cell receptor beta chains came from one sample sequenced in a study of T-cell reconstitution after alpha-beta-depleted transplantation in children. Unique molecular identifiers were used in preparing the TCRbeta library. TCRdb analysed the PCR reads with MiXCR anew, one entry per CDR3 protein. The data show 400,000 to 500,000 distinct CDR3 sequences, approximately 11% seen once. Sequences were derived from PBMCs from the stem cell graft donor, sampled from the stem cell graft. Receptors were obtained from a human donor who donated a stem cell graft to a child with acute myeloid leukemia.

This clonotype was found a few times. J is TRBJ2-1 and V is TRBV28; 13 bases map to TRBD2. The CDR3 runs 20 residues. Germline V gene lookup returns CDR1 MDHEN and CDR2 SYDVKM. V was clipped by 3 bases and J by 7 bases; unmatched bases: 18. This CDR3 is CASSFDSGTSGVRMSNEQFF. CDR3 in DNA: TGTGCCAGCAGTTTCGACTCAGGGACTAGCGGGGTCCGGATGTCAAATGAGCAGTTCTTC.

V and J are TRBV19 and TRBJ2-1; 7 nucleotides align to TRBD2. Looked up from germline, CDR1 is LNHDA and CDR2 is SQIVND (reference sequence). V dropped 6 bases and J dropped 6; count of bases not matched to a gene: 8. The CDR3 length is 14 residues. In DNA form, the CDR3 reads TGTGCCAGTAGGATGGCGGGAGAACTCAATGAGCAGTTCTTC. Protein: CASRMAGELNEQFF.

The chain joins TRBV19 to TRBJ2-1; D is possibly TRBD1 or TRBD2 (7 bases each). Germline V gene lookup returns CDR1 LNHDA and CDR2 SQIVND (reference sequence). V lost 8 bases, J lost 3 bases, and 14 bases lay in between. This CDR3 is 14 amino acids long. This CDR3 is CASRQGGIYNEQFF. CDR3 bases: TGTGCCAGTCGACAGGGAGGGATCTACAATGAGCAGTTCTTC.

This clonotype was picked up a small number of times. The chain links TRBV29-1 to TRBJ1-5; TRBD1 matches at 9 bases. CDR3 size: 17 residues. The J segment lost 5 bases and the V segment lost 0 bases, leaving 11 bases of the junction unmatched. Germline V CDR1 and CDR2: SQVTM, ANQGSEA. The CDR3: CSVEEGWDRVVYQPQHF. In DNA form, the CDR3 reads TGCAGCGTTGAAGAAGGGTGGGACAGGGTGGTTTATCAGCCCCAGCATTTT.

This clonotype showed up many times. The chain recombines TRBV20-1 with TRBJ2-3, with 9 bases that match TRBD2. This CDR3 is 15 amino acids long. Trimming cost V 0 bases and J 6 bases; bases outside gene matches: 7. CDR1 is DFQATT and CDR2 is SNEGSKA in the germline V gene (reference sequence). The CDR3 nucleotides read TGCAGTGCTAGAGATTCCGCGGGAGGGCCGGATACGCAGTATTTT. Amino acids: CSARDSAGGPDTQYF.

In its sample, this clonotype was seen a few times. This chain links TRBV14 with TRBJ1-1; no definite D call. This CDR3 is built from 13 residues. The germline gives CDR1 SGHDN, CDR2 FVKESK. V dropped 6 bases and J dropped 7 bases, with 15 bases sitting between them. DNA of the CDR3: TGTGCCAGCAGGGGCCCCATCTTTAGTGAAGCTTTCTTT. It specifies CASRGPIFSEAFF.

The chain recombines TRBV7-2 with TRBJ1-5; possibly TRBD1 for D (5 bases). This CDR3 region has 17 residues. The V end lost 1 base, the J end lost 2 bases, and 15 bases lay between the germline ends. The germline V gene encodes CDR1 SGHTA and CDR2 FQGNSA. CDR3 region: CASSLGRGSSGNQPQHF. The CDR3 nucleotides are TGTGCCAGCAGCTTAGGCCGGGGGTCCAGCGGCAATCAGCCCCAGCATTTT. The full variable domain, its missing parts supplied by reference TRBV7-2 and TRBJ1-5, is GAGVSQSPSNKVTEKGKDVELRCDPISGHTALYWYRQSLGQGLEFLIYFQGNSAPDKSGLPSDRFSAERTGGSVSTLTIQRTQQEDSAVYLCASSLGRGSSGNQPQHFGDGTRLSIL.

This clonotype occurred many times. The chain carries TRBV7-2 and TRBJ2-5; the D gene is possibly TRBD2 (5 bases). This CDR3 contains 15 residues. V lost 6 bases to trimming and J lost 3 bases, with 17 bases between them. In germline, CDR1 is SGHTA, CDR2 FQGNSA. In nucleotides, the CDR3 is TGTGCCAGCAGTAACACAGTCTTGCGGGAAGAGACCCAGTACTTC. Translated, it gives CASSNTVLREETQYF.

The table lists this clonotype with a few counts. The V call is TRBV25-1, the J call TRBJ1-2, with D perhaps matching TRBD1 (5 bases). The germline V and J ends were trimmed by 1 base and 9 bases, with 15 bases remaining between them. CDR1 and CDR2 from the germline V gene are MGHDK and SYGVNS. The CDR3 is made up of 14 amino acids. The CDR3 region is CASSEFGTVVSYTF. The CDR3 DNA reads as TGTGCCAGCAGTGAATTCGGGACGGTGGTTAGCTACACCTTC.